The 30 T cell receptor beta chains in this list originate from one sample, sequenced in a study of blood T cell repertoires in COVID-19. Data came from immunoSEQ multiplex PCR; TCRdb stores just in-frame clones and leaves some out. The repertoire holds under 250,000 clones, with 70% to 90% as singletons. Source material: peripheral blood. Receptor source: a man younger than 35 with active or convalescent COVID-19.

V is TRBV7-9 and J is TRBJ1-1; D call uncertain. The CDR3 extends over 14 amino acids. The V gene's germline CDR1 is SEHNR and CDR2 FQNEAQ (reference sequence). Trimming took off 1 base at V and 5 bases at J, with 11 bases between the two ends. The CDR3 region has the DNA TGTGCCAGCAGCTTAGTCGACGGGAGGACTGAAGCTTTCTTT. Its protein product is CASSLVDGRTEAFF.

CDR3 sequence: CASSLTGIGEKLFF. The CDR3 DNA is TGCGCCAGCAGCTTGACAGGGATTGGTGAAAAACTGTTTTTT. The genes are TRBV5-1 and TRBJ1-4, with D perhaps matching TRBD1 (6 bases). V was cut by 1 base and J by 7 bases, with 11 bases left in between. Germline-derived CDR1 and CDR2 are SGHRS and YFSETQ. This CDR3 spans 14 amino acids.

The chain joins TRBV6-5 to TRBJ1-6, with D unresolved. V was clipped by 11 bases and J by 9 bases, with 17 bases between them. Looked up from germline, CDR1 is MNHEY and CDR2 is SVGAGI. CDR3 size: 13 residues. The CDR3 nucleotides read TGTGCCGGTGCGGATCAAATGGGTTCACCCCTCCACTTT. Translation: CAGADQMGSPLHF.

This clone was seen more than once but under ten times. The gene calls are TRBV25-1 and TRBJ1-1; D possibly corresponds to TRBD1 (5 bases). This CDR3 has 13 residues. The germline V gene encodes CDR1 MGHDK and CDR2 SYGVNS. Between the trimmed V and J ends, which lost 3 bases and 4 bases, there was a span of 9 bases. CDR3 in amino acids: CASSEQGFTEAFF. CDR3 sequence (DNA): TGTGCCAGCAGTGAGCAGGGTTTCACTGAAGCTTTCTTT.

This chain links TRBV19 with TRBJ1-3, with D perhaps TRBD1 (6 bases). V lost 8 bases to trimming and J lost 3 bases, with 14 bases between them. Germline CDR1 LNHDA, CDR2 SQIVND (reference sequence). The CDR3 consists of 14 residues. Here the CDR3 reads CASQNGQFGNTIYF. The CDR3 coding sequence is TGTGCCAGTCAGAACGGACAGTTTGGAAACACCATATATTTT.

V and J are TRBV27 and TRBJ2-1, with 12 bases lining up with TRBD2. The CDR3 is made up of 18 amino acids. CDR1 and CDR2 from the germline V gene are MNHEY and SMNVEV (reference sequence). Trimming removed 5 bases from V and 4 bases from J; junction bases left unmatched: 12. CDR3 residues: CASSAGLAGIVGYNEQFF. The DNA for the CDR3 is TGTGCCAGCAGTGCCGGACTAGCGGGGATAGTGGGGTACAATGAGCAGTTCTTC.

There are a few counts of this clone. The rearrangement uses TRBV29-1 and TRBJ2-2; the match to TRBD1 covers 7 bases. Germline V CDR1 and CDR2: SQVTM, ANQGSEA. V trimming: 6 bases; J trimming: 3 bases; junction bases outside the gene matches: 7. The CDR3 extends over 14 amino acids. This CDR3 reads CSVRGNADTGELFF. CDR3 DNA sequence: TGCAGCGTCAGGGGGAACGCAGACACCGGGGAGCTGTTTTTT.

The chain joins TRBV7-2 to TRBJ1-5, with 10 nucleotides matching TRBD1. CDR1 is SGHTA and CDR2 is FQGNSA in the germline V gene. The trim removed 1 base at V and 3 bases at J, leaving 6 bases unmatched. This CDR3 spans 17 amino acids. The CDR3 here is CASSLVGTGAINQPQHF. DNA of the CDR3: TGTGCCAGCAGCTTAGTCGGGACAGGGGCCATCAATCAGCCCCAGCATTTT.

The chain combines TRBV7-3 with TRBJ1-4; D is undetermined. CDR3 length: 15 amino acids. Trimming left V 2 bases short and J 0 bases short, with 7 bases between. The germline gives CDR1 SGHTA, CDR2 FQGTGA. The CDR3 DNA reads as TGTGCCAGCAGCTTAGAAAGAGCAACTAATGAAAAACTGTTTTTT. Its protein product is CASSLERATNEKLFF.

The V and J genes are TRBV4-2 and TRBJ2-5; D is uncertain. V was pared by 1 base and J by 5 bases, with 8 bases between. Per germline, CDR1 LGHNA and CDR2 YNFKEQ. The CDR3 has 13 amino acids. Here the CDR3 reads CASSQGVGETQYF. In DNA form, the CDR3 reads TGTGCCAGCAGCCAAGGGGTCGGGGAGACCCAGTACTTC.

A single count supports this clone. The J gene is TRBJ2-7, the V gene TRBV11-2, with a weak D call TRBD2 (6 bases). The V gene lost 6 bases and the J gene lost 7 bases, with 10 bases spanning the gap. Germline CDR1 is SGHAT and CDR2 is FQNNGV. This CDR3 is 11 amino acids long. The CDR3 nucleotides are TGTGCCAGCAGGTTACGGGGGGAGCAGTACTTC. As protein: CASRLRGEQYF. Full variable domain (rest looked up from reference TRBV11-2 and TRBJ2-7): EAGVAQSPRYKIIEKRQSVAFWCNPISGHATLYWYQQILGQGPKLLIQFQNNGVVDDSQLPKDRFSAERLKGVDSTLKIQPAKLEDSAVYLCASRLRGEQYFGPGTRLTVT.

With regard to this clone: The sample carries other DNA sequences with the same CDR3. The CDR3 coding sequence is TGTGCCAGCAGCCTGACAGGGTACAACACTGAAGCTTTCTTT. Encoded protein: CASSLTGYNTEAFF. The V call is TRBV7-9, the J call TRBJ1-1; TRBD1 matches 7 bases. The V and J ends lost 5 bases and 2 bases, in that order; junction bases with no gene match: 5. This CDR3 spans 14 amino acids. The germline V gene encodes CDR1 SEHNR and CDR2 FQNEAQ (reference sequence).

The V and J genes are TRBV3-1 (or the pseudogene TRBV3-2) and TRBJ1-1; 7 bases agree with TRBD1. The CDR3 has 13 amino acids. Per germline, CDR1 LGHDT and CDR2 YNNKEL (reference sequence). V lost 3 bases, J lost 10 bases, and 8 bases stayed unmatched. Here the CDR3 reads CASSQPNRGRAFF. Here the CDR3 DNA reads TGTGCCAGCAGCCAGCCCAACAGGGGACGAGCTTTCTTT.

The chain employs TRBV28 and TRBJ1-2, with 8 nucleotides matching TRBD1. The CDR3 is made up of 14 amino acids. Germline loops: CDR1 MDHEN, CDR2 SYDVKM. V gave up 5 bases and J gave up 6 bases; unmatched junction bases: 8. The CDR3 loop reads CASSPGTGWDGYTF. The CDR3 DNA reads as TGTGCCAGCAGTCCCGGGACAGGCTGGGATGGCTACACCTTC.

The chain couples TRBV3-1 (or the pseudogene TRBV3-2) to TRBJ1-2; the match to TRBD1 covers 7 bases. This CDR3 spans 15 amino acids. Per germline, CDR1 LGHDT and CDR2 YNNKEL (reference sequence). The ends lost 6 bases at V and 5 bases at J; junction bases unmatched: 12. This chain's CDR3 is CASSPSRNRGYGYTF. DNA for the CDR3: TGTGCCAGCAGTCCGTCGAGGAACAGGGGTTATGGCTACACCTTC.

CDR3 in DNA: TGTGCCAGCAGTGACAGGGATAACCCTAATGAAAAACTGTTTTTT. Translating it yields CASSDRDNPNEKLFF. The rearrangement uses TRBV2 and TRBJ1-4; perhaps TRBD1 as D (5 bases). V was shortened by 3 bases and J by 3 bases, with 11 bases between the two germline ends. The germline CDR1 and CDR2 sequences are SNHLY and FYNNEI. The CDR3 is 15 residues long.

This sequence joins TRBV11-2 and TRBJ2-3; D may be TRBD2 (5 bases). The germline CDR1 and CDR2 sequences are SGHAT and FQNNGV. CDR3 length: 15 amino acids. V lost 5 bases, J lost 1 base, and 13 bases lay in between. CDR3 nucleotides: TGTGCCAGCAGCCCACGCGGGCTTGGCACAGATACGCAGTATTTT. Protein product: CASSPRGLGTDTQYF.

The chain carries TRBV24-1 and TRBJ2-2, with TRBD2 identical over 11 bases. This CDR3 has 18 amino acids. Germline values: CDR1 KGHDR, CDR2 SFDVKD. The trim removed 5 bases at V and 3 bases at J, leaving 10 bases unmatched. In nucleotides, the CDR3 is TGTGCCACCAGTGGCCGGGTAGCGGGGGGGCCTCACACCGGGGAGCTGTTTTTT. This encodes CATSGRVAGGPHTGELFF.

This clone was detected a few times. The J gene is TRBJ2-7, the V gene TRBV6-5; 7 positions match TRBD1. This CDR3 is 15 amino acids long. Germline-derived CDR1 and CDR2 are MNHEY and SVGAGI. V dropped 6 bases and J dropped 3; count of bases not matched to a gene: 11. The CDR3 region is CASSPSWTGVYEQYF. The DNA of the CDR3 is TGTGCCAGCAGCCCGTCCTGGACAGGAGTCTACGAGCAGTACTTC.

The CDR3 sequence is CASSYSRGRWTEAFF. CDR3 sequence (DNA): TGTGCCAGCAGTTACTCGAGAGGGCGTTGGACTGAAGCTTTCTTT. The chain joins TRBV6-5 to TRBJ1-1; no clear D gene. This CDR3 is built from 15 residues. Germline CDR1 is MNHEY and CDR2 is SVGAGI. Trimming left V 0 bases short and J 5 bases short, with 13 bases between.

This clone has a single count. The gene calls are TRBV5-1 and TRBJ1-1; tentatively, D is TRBD1 (5 bases). This CDR3 comprises 14 residues. Trimming removed 5 bases from V and 4 bases from J, with 15 bases in between. Germline loops: CDR1 SGHRS, CDR2 YFSETQ. In nucleotides, the CDR3 is TGCGCCAGCAGTGAATCCCCAGGGCCCACTGAAGCTTTCTTT. Protein: CASSESPGPTEAFF. Combining the CDR3 with reference TRBV5-1 and TRBJ1-1 gives the whole variable domain KAGVTQTPRYLIKTRGQQVTLSCSPISGHRSVSWYQQTPGQGLQFLFEYFSETQRNKGNFPGRFSGRQFSNSRSEMNVSTLELGDSALYLCASSESPGPTEAFFGQGTRLTVV.

V is TRBV6-6 and J is TRBJ1-2, with TRBD1 as a possible D gene (5 bases). V lost 4 bases to trimming and J lost 8 bases, with 11 bases between them. The CDR3 is 12 amino acids. Per the germline V gene, CDR1 is MNHNY and CDR2 is SVGAGI (reference sequence). CDR3 DNA: TGTGCCAGCAGTTTGAGCGGGGACGGCTACACCTTC. It codes for CASSLSGDGYTF.

There are a few counts of this clone. J is TRBJ1-2 and V is TRBV12-2. TRBV12-2 is deemed a pseudogene. The CDR3 totals 16 residues. The CDR3 bases are TGTGCAAGTCGCTTAAGGCTGGAGGGTGTGCGGGGTGGCTACACCTTC. Encoded protein: CASRLRLEGVRGGYTF.

V is TRBV4-1 and J is TRBJ2-3, with D perhaps matching TRBD2 (5 bases). The CDR3 is 15 residues long. The germline V gene encodes CDR1 MGHRA and CDR2 YSYEKL. V lost 4 bases to trimming and J lost 3 bases, with 14 bases between them. The CDR3 loop reads CASSPTYGLTDTQYF. Here the CDR3 DNA reads TGCGCCAGCAGCCCCACATACGGACTTACAGATACGCAGTATTTT.

The rearrangement joins TRBV27 to TRBJ2-7; D is unresolved. Germline loops: CDR1 MNHEY, CDR2 SMNVEV (reference sequence). V lost 0 bases and J 6 bases, leaving 9 bases between the germline ends. This CDR3 spans 13 amino acids. The CDR3 DNA sequence: TGTGCCAGCAGTTTATCTACTACGGGCGAGCAGTACTTC. Residues: CASSLSTTGEQYF.

The chain recombines TRBV14 with TRBJ1-1, with D uncertain. Trimming took 5 bases from V and 2 from J, leaving 12 bases between them. Germline CDR1 is SGHDN and CDR2 is FVKESK. The CDR3 sequence is 14 residues long. The CDR3 DNA sequence: TGTGCCAGCAGCGACGAGAGGGTTAACACTGAAGCTTTCTTT. This encodes CASSDERVNTEAFF.

V gene TRBV14 combines with J gene TRBJ1-5, with 9 bases that match TRBD1. Germline V gives CDR1 SGHDN, CDR2 FVKESK. V trimming: 0 bases; J trimming: 2 bases; junction bases outside the gene matches: 17. The CDR3 is 21 amino acids. In nucleotides, the CDR3 is TGTGCCAGCAGCCAAGAAGTAGGGCCGGGACAGGGTAAGAGTGGCAATCAGCCCCAGCATTTT. Encoded protein: CASSQEVGPGQGKSGNQPQHF.

This clone is a singleton in its sample. The chain combines TRBV10-3 with TRBJ1-1; D call uncertain. The CDR3 runs to 13 residues. V lost 3 bases and J 1 base, leaving 6 bases between the germline ends. Germline assignment: CDR1 ENHRY and CDR2 SYGVKD. This CDR3 is CAISEQPNTEAFF. The CDR3 DNA follows: TGTGCCATCAGTGAACAGCCGAACACTGAAGCTTTCTTT.

The CDR3 is CASSLDRADNEQFF. The CDR3 DNA is TGTGCCAGCAGCTTAGACAGGGCCGACAATGAGCAGTTCTTC. This chain uses TRBV11-2 with TRBJ2-1; D is perhaps TRBD1 (5 bases). The germline V and J ends were trimmed by 0 bases and 5 bases, with 8 bases remaining between them. Germline lookup yields CDR1 SGHAT and CDR2 FQNNGV. This CDR3 contains 14 residues.

The chain is built from TRBV4-3 and TRBJ1-2; 10 nucleotides match TRBD1. The CDR3 has 18 amino acids. Germline-derived CDR1 and CDR2 are LGHNA and YSLEER. With 1 base clipped from V and 4 bases from J, the junction kept 12 bases outside the gene matches. CDR3 sequence reads: CASSQGPGTGEFVYGYTF. The CDR3 coding sequence is TGCGCCAGCAGCCAAGGCCCAGGGACAGGGGAATTCGTCTATGGCTACACCTTC.